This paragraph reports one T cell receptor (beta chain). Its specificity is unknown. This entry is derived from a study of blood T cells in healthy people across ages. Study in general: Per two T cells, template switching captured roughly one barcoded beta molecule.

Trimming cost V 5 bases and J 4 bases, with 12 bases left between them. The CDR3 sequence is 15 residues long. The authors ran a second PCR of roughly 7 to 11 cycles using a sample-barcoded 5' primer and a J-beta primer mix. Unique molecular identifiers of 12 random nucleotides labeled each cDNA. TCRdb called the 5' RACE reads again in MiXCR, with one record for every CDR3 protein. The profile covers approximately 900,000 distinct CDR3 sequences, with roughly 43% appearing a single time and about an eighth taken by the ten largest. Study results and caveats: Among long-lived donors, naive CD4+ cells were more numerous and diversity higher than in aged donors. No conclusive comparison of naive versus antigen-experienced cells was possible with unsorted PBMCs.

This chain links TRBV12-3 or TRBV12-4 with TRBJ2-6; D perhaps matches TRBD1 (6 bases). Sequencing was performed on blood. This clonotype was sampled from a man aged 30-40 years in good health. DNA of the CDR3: TGTGCCAGCAGTCCTTACAGGGCCGGGGCCAACGTCCTGACTTTC. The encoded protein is CASSPYRAGANVLTF.